This T cell receptor beta chain originates from a study of blood T cell repertoires in COVID-19. Whole-study context: Some COVID-19 samples were acute and others convalescent; all came from the United States, Italy and Spain. T cells, B-cell-depleted T cells, or PBMCs provided the cDNA or gDNA that served as material.

As processed by the authors: Nucleated cell number was recorded as an estimate derived from reference gene primer amplification. Method: immunoSEQ multiplex PCR; TCRdb's copy keeps in-frame clones and lacks some. The DNA gave D and trimming, while V, J and clone size come from that table. The table lists approximately 150,000 clones, around 84% of them singletons. Trimming took 4 bases from V and 4 from J, leaving 13 bases between them. The CDR3 is 14 amino acids. Germline-derived CDR1 and CDR2 are MDHEN and SYDVKM. This clone was observed once. This clonotype was obtained from a human donor with acute or convalescent COVID-19. The donor label of this sample is uncertain. The V gene is TRBV28, the J gene TRBJ1-2, with unresolved D. The sample taken for sequencing was peripheral blood. The CDR3 region is CASSSGPGGYGYTF. DNA of the CDR3: TGTGCCAGCAGTTCCGGACCTGGAGGCTATGGCTACACCTTC.